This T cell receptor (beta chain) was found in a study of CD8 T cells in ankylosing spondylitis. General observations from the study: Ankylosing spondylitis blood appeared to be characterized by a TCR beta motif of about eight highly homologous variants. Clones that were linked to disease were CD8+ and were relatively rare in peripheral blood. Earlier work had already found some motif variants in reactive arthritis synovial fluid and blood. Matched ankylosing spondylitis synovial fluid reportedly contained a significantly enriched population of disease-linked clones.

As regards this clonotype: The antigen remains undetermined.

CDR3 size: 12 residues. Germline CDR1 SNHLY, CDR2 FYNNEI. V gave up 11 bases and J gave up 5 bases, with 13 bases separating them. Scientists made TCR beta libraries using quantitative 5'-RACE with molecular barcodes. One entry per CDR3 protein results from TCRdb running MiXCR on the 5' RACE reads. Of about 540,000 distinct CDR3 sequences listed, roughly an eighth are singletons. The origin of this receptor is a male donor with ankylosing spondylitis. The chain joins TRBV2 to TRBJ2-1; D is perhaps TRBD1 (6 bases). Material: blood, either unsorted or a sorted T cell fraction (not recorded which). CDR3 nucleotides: TGTGCCGGGAGACAGGACGACAATGAGCAGTTCTTC. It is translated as CAGRQDDNEQFF. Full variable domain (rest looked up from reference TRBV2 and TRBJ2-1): EPEVTQTPSHQVTQMGQEVILRCVPISNHLYFYWYRQILGQKVEFLVSFYNNEISEKSEIFDDQFSVERPDGSNFTLKIRSTKLEDSAMYFCAGRQDDNEQFFGPGTRLTVL.